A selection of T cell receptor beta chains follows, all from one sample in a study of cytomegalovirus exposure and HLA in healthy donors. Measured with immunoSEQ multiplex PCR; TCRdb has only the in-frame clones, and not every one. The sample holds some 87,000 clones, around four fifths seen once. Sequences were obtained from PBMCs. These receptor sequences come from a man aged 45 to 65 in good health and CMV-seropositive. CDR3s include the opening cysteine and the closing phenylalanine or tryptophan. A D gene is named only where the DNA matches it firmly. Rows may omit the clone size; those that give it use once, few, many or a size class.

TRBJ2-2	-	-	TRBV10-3	TGTGCCATCAGTGTCGGGCAGGGGAACACCGGGGAGCTGTTTTTT	CAISVGQGNTGELFF
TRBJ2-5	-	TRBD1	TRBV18	TGTGCCAGCTCACCACGACCACAGGGGGGATTAGTAGACTTC	CASSPRPQGGLVDF
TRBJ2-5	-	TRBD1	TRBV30	TGTGCCTGGAGTCCCGGGACAGGGGCCCCTTGGACCCAGTACTTC	CAWSPGTGAPWTQYF
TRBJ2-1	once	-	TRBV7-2	TGTGCCAGCAGCTTAGCAGTTTTGGGGGAGGCTGAGCAGTTCTTC	CASSLAVLGEAEQFF
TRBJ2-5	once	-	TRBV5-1	TGCGCCAGCAGCCGGCGACCTGGAGAAGAGACCCAGTACTTC	CASSRRPGEETQYF
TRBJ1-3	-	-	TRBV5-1	TGCGCCAGCAGCTTGGGAGGCCAGGGGTCTTTTGGAAACACCATATATTTT	CASSLGGQGSFGNTIYF
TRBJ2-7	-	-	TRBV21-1	TGTGCCAGCAGCAAATCTAACCGGGACTACACCTACGAGCAGTACTTC	CASSKSNRDYTYEQYF
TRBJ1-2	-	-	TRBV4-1	TGCGCCAGCAGCCAAGACGTTAACTATGGCTACACCTTC	CASSQDVNYGYTF
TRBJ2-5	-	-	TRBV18	TGTGCCAGCTCACCACGGCCTGTAGGGGCCCAGGTGACCCAGTACTTC	CASSPRPVGAQVTQYF
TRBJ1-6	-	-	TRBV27	TGTGCCAGCAGCCCCTCACTGGGCCAGGTGAACACCTATAATTCACCCCTCCACTTT	CASSPSLGQVNTYNSPLHF
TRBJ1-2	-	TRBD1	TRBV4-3	TGCGCCAGCAGCCAGACCGGGACAGATGGCTACACCTTC	CASSQTGTDGYTF
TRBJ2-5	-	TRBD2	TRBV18	TGTGCCAGCTCACCACCCTCTTCTACTAGCGTTGAGACCCAGTACTTC	CASSPPSSTSVETQYF
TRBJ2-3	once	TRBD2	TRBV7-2	TGTGCCAGCAGCTTAAAAGAGCGGGGGGGCATTGATACGCAGTATTTT	CASSLKERGGIDTQYF
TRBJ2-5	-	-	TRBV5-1	TGCGCCAGCAGCTCTGAGGGACATAGCCAAGAGACCCAGTACTTC	CASSSEGHSQETQYF
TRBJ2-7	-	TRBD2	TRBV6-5	TGTGCCAGCAGAACTAGCGGGGGGGGCGAGCAGTACTTC	CASRTSGGGEQYF
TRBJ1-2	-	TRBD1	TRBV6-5	TGTGCCAGCAGTTACCAATCCGGGACAGGGTTTGGCTACACCTTC	CASSYQSGTGFGYTF
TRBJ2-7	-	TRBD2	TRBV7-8	TGTGCCAGCAGCTGGGGACTAGCGGGGGGGATGGAGTACTTC	CASSWGLAGGMEYF
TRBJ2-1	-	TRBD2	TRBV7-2	TGTGCCAGCAGCTTAACTAGCGGGGGCCTACGGGATGAGCAGTTCTTC	CASSLTSGGLRDEQFF
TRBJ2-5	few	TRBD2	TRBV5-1	TGCGCCAGCAGCTGGGGGACTAGCGGGGGGGCAGAGGAGACCCAGTACTTC	CASSWGTSGGAEETQYF
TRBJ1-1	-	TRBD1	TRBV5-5	TGTGCCAGCAGCTGGACAGGGGGGGACACTGAAGCTTTCTTT	CASSWTGGDTEAFF